This T cell receptor beta chain stems from a study of cytomegalovirus exposure and HLA in healthy donors. This clone was counted a few times. Amplification used 60 Vbeta primers and 13 Jbeta primers. TCRdb keeps only in-frame clones here, not all; method: immunoSEQ multiplex PCR. The profile shows some 40,000 clones, around 53% of them singletons. Donors in the study were healthy people who gave bone marrow. CDR1 is LNHNV and CDR2 is YYDKDF in the germline V gene (reference sequence). Trimming took 1 base from V and 0 from J, leaving 9 bases between them. This CDR3 is 15 amino acids long. Specimen: PBMCs. This chain links TRBV15 with TRBJ1-2; D may be TRBD1 (5 bases). The receptor comes from a woman in her forties in good health and CMV-seropositive. The CDR3 loop reads CATSRGGGSNYGYTF. The CDR3, as DNA: TGTGCCACCAGCAGAGGGGGGGGGTCTAACTATGGCTACACCTTC.